This TCR beta chain was observed in a study of blood T cell repertoires in COVID-19. Study overall: Researchers got acute and convalescent COVID-19 samples from the United States, Italy and Spain. The analysed material was cDNA or gDNA that came from T cells, B-cell-depleted T cells, or PBMCs.

The CDR3 loop spans 14 amino acids. Trimming cost V 6 bases and J 3 bases; bases outside gene matches: 7. CDR1 and CDR2 (germline): MDHEN, SYDVKM. Those enrolled in Seattle joined during active infection and were followed longitudinally afterward. Original processing methods: Researchers report that nucleated cell counts were estimated from reference gene primer amplification. Clones were sequenced by immunoSEQ multiplex PCR, and TCRdb holds only the in-frame ones, with some missing. V, J and clone size reflect that table, while D and trimming were determined from the DNA. In the table there are 250,000 to 400,000 clones, roughly 90% of which are singletons.

This receptor was identified in a woman aged 25 to 39 with COVID-19, enrolled during active disease. Sequences were obtained from peripheral blood. The rearrangement joins TRBV28 to TRBJ2-7; 8 bases line up with TRBD1. The CDR3 nucleotides read TGTGCCAGCAGCCGACGACAGGGGAGCTACGAGCAGTACTTC. Translating it yields CASSRRQGSYEQYF.